These 28 T cell receptor beta chains were all obtained from the same sample, sequenced in a study of cytomegalovirus exposure and HLA in healthy donors. Profiling relied on immunoSEQ multiplex PCR, and the TCRdb table lists in-frame clones only, not all of them. Of about 270,000 clones in the sample, 65% to 90% were seen once. Sequenced material: PBMCs. The receptors come from a woman between 18 and 30 years old in good health and CMV-seronegative.

Regarding this clone: A read error may account for a junction end that differs from germline. The sample contains more than one DNA sequence encoding this CDR3. The V and J genes are TRBV11-1 and TRBJ2-1, with 7 bases lining up with TRBD1. Germline V CDR1 and CDR2: SGHAT, FQDESV (reference sequence). The CDR3 extends over 15 amino acids. CDR3 DNA: TGTGCCAGCAGATTAGCAGGGGGCTCCTACAATGAGCAGTTCTTC. Protein sequence: CASRLAGGSYNEQFF.

V gene TRBV28 combines with J gene TRBJ1-1, with D possibly being TRBD1 (6 bases). This CDR3 comprises 15 residues. V shed 6 bases and J shed 0 bases, with 14 bases lying between them. In germline, CDR1 is MDHEN, CDR2 SYDVKM. The chain's CDR3 is CASRMIGGMNTEAFF. As DNA, the CDR3 is TGTGCCAGCAGAATGATTGGGGGCATGAACACTGAAGCTTTCTTT.

The genes are TRBV30 and TRBJ1-1, with D possibly being TRBD1 (5 bases). This CDR3 spans 13 amino acids. CDR1 is GTSNPN and CDR2 is SVGIG in the germline V gene (reference sequence). With 1 base removed from V and 2 bases from J, the gap between germline ends came to 8 bases. CDR3 residues: CAWSAQENTEAFF. DNA of the CDR3: TGTGCCTGGAGTGCACAGGAAAACACTGAAGCTTTCTTT.

The sample holds one count of this clone. This chain connects TRBV9 to TRBJ2-7; maybe TRBD1 (6 bases). With 2 bases removed from V and 0 bases from J, the gap between germline ends came to 12 bases. CDR3 length equals 15 residues. Germline CDR1 is SGDLS and CDR2 is YYNGEE. In DNA form, the CDR3 reads TGTGCCAGCAGCGTCTCAACGGGACACTCCTACGAGCAGTACTTC. This translates into CASSVSTGHSYEQYF. Full variable domain (outside the CDR3, taken from reference TRBV9 and TRBJ2-7): DSGVTQTPKHLITATGQRVTLRCSPRSGDLSVYWYQQSLDQGLQFLIQYYNGEERAKGNILERFSAQQFPDLHSELNLSSLELGDSALYFCASSVSTGHSYEQYFGPGTRLTVT.

V gene TRBV10-3 combines with J gene TRBJ2-1; 12 positions match TRBD2. Losses at the gene ends were 2 bases for V and 9 bases for J; bases not matched to a gene: 8. Germline V gene data show CDR1 as ENHRY and CDR2 as SYGVKD. The CDR3 loop spans 16 amino acids. CDR3 residues: CAISEGTSGGRGEQFF. For the CDR3, the DNA is TGTGCCATCAGTGAGGGAACTAGCGGGGGGCGGGGTGAGCAGTTCTTC.

Turning to this clone: At one end the junction does not follow the germline gene, possibly because of a read error. This chain links TRBV7-7 with TRBJ2-2, with 8 bases identical to TRBD2. The CDR3 loop spans 14 amino acids. The germline CDR1 and CDR2 sequences are SSHAT and FNYEAQ (reference sequence). Here the CDR3 DNA reads TGTGCTAGCAGCCCCAGCGGGGGACCCGGGGAGCTGTTTTTT. Residues: CASSPSGGPGELFF.

This chain connects TRBV2 to TRBJ1-3; weak D call: TRBD1 (6 bases). V lost 3 bases and J lost 0, with 12 bases in between. The CDR3 length is 16 residues. In germline, CDR1 is SNHLY, CDR2 FYNNEI. CDR3 sequence (DNA): TGTGCCAGCAGTGACCCGACAGGCTACTCTGGAAACACCATATATTTT. Translation gives CASSDPTGYSGNTIYF.

As DNA, the CDR3 is TGTGGCAGTCCTACGCCCCAGCATTTT. Translation: CGSPTPQHF. The chain links TRBV6-5 to TRBJ1-5, with no clear D. This CDR3 has 9 amino acids. Germline CDR1 reads MNHEY; CDR2 reads SVGAGI.

The chain's CDR3 is CASSSGQENTEAFF. In DNA, the CDR3 is TGTGCCAGCAGCTCGGGACAGGAGAACACTGAAGCTTTCTTT. This chain joins TRBV7-9 and TRBJ1-1; 8 bases map to TRBD1. Germline V lookup: CDR1 SEHNR, CDR2 FQNEAQ (reference sequence). V was clipped by 4 bases and J by 1 base; unmatched bases: 2. This CDR3 comprises 14 residues. Filled out from reference TRBV7-9 and TRBJ1-1, the complete variable domain reads DTGVSQNPRHKITKRGQNVTFRCDPISEHNRLYWYRQTLGQGPEFLTYFQNEAQLEKSRLLSDRFSAERPKGSFSTLEIQRTEQGDSAMYLCASSSGQENTEAFFGQGTRLTVV.

The genes are TRBV30 and TRBJ1-2; maybe TRBD1 (5 bases). V gave up 0 bases and J gave up 0 bases, with 11 bases separating them. Germline assignment: CDR1 GTSNPN and CDR2 SVGIG (reference sequence). This CDR3 comprises 15 residues. CDR3 amino acids: CAWSVLTVTNYGYTF. As DNA, the CDR3 is TGTGCCTGGAGTGTCTTGACAGTTACTAACTATGGCTACACCTTC.

This clone appeared a single time. The rearrangement uses TRBV30 and TRBJ2-7; D possibly corresponds to TRBD2 (7 bases). CDR1 is GTSNPN, CDR2 SVGIG, per germline (reference sequence). The CDR3 sequence is 13 residues long. Between the trimmed V and J ends, which lost 2 bases and 5 bases, there was a span of 13 bases. The CDR3 sequence is CAWSKGGVDEQYF. As DNA, the CDR3 is TGTGCCTGGAGTAAAGGGGGGGTCGACGAGCAGTACTTC.

This clone occurred a few times. This sequence joins TRBV11-1 and TRBJ2-7, with 7 bases lining up with TRBD1. Looked up from germline, CDR1 is SGHAT and CDR2 is FQDESV (reference sequence). V dropped 6 bases and J dropped 5; count of bases not matched to a gene: 10. This CDR3 spans 14 amino acids. The CDR3 region is CASRPTGTDNEQYF. The CDR3 DNA reads TGTGCCAGCAGGCCAACCGGGACAGATAACGAGCAGTACTTC.

V gene TRBV5-4 combines with J gene TRBJ2-5, with 14 bases matching TRBD2. Germline V gene sequence: CDR1 SGHNT, CDR2 YYREEE (reference sequence). Trimming took 3 bases from V and 4 from J; bases not matched to a gene: 5. CDR3 length: 16 amino acids. The CDR3 loop reads CASSSGTSGSRETQYF. DNA for the CDR3: TGTGCCAGCAGCTCTGGGACTAGCGGGAGTAGAGAGACCCAGTACTTC.

This chain links TRBV30 with TRBJ2-7; TRBD1 matches 7 bases. Germline CDR1 reads GTSNPN; CDR2 reads SVGIG (reference sequence). The J segment lost 2 bases and the V segment lost 4 bases, leaving 8 bases of the junction unmatched. The CDR3 runs 14 residues. DNA for the CDR3: TGTGCCTGGAACCGGGACAGTGAACCCTACGAGCAGTACTTC. Its protein product is CAWNRDSEPYEQYF.

This clone showed up just once. This rearrangement joins TRBV2 to TRBJ2-2, with D possibly matching TRBD1 (5 bases). The CDR3 spans 15 residues. Trimming shortened V by 7 bases and J by 2 bases, and 14 bases separated the two germline ends. Germline V gives CDR1 SNHLY, CDR2 FYNNEI. CDR3 DNA sequence: TGTGCCAGCATAGCAGGGCCGTCAAACACCGGGGAGCTGTTTTTT. This codes for CASIAGPSNTGELFF.

The chain has TRBV2 and TRBJ1-2, with unresolved D. Germline CDR1 and CDR2: SNHLY and FYNNEI. The length of the CDR3 is 16 residues. V lost 10 bases to trimming and J lost 0 bases, with 21 bases between them. DNA of the CDR3: TGTGCCAAAGGGAGGTCAGGACCTACAGCTAACTATGGCTACACCTTC. Amino acids: CAKGRSGPTANYGYTF.

The rearrangement links TRBV9 to TRBJ1-1, with TRBD1 identical over 7 bases. Germline lookup yields CDR1 SGDLS and CDR2 YYNGEE. This CDR3 has 15 amino acids. V shed 4 bases and J 4 bases; nucleotides not matched to a gene: 10. The CDR3 loop reads CASSPAGGSFTEAFF. The CDR3 DNA is TGTGCCAGCAGCCCAGCAGGGGGGTCGTTCACTGAAGCTTTCTTT.

The rearrangement joins TRBV6-5 to TRBJ2-2; 9 bases align to TRBD1. Germline trimming cut 2 bases from V and 1 base from J; bases unmatched to any gene: 2. The CDR3 length is 16 residues. The germline gives CDR1 MNHEY, CDR2 SVGAGI. The CDR3 reads CASSYGQGLNTGELFF. CDR3 DNA: TGTGCCAGCAGTTACGGACAGGGGTTGAACACCGGGGAGCTGTTTTTT.

The chain recombines TRBV7-9 with TRBJ2-7; TRBD1 might be the D (6 bases). Trimming took off 5 bases at V and 2 bases at J, with 13 bases between the two ends. The CDR3 extends over 14 amino acids. The germline gives CDR1 SEHNR, CDR2 FQNEAQ (reference sequence). CDR3 residues: CASSLSGQTYEQYF. CDR3 coding DNA: TGTGCCAGCAGCCTGTCCGGACAGACCTACGAGCAGTACTTC.

The chain recombines TRBV6-6 with TRBJ2-5, with 10 bases lining up with TRBD2. Germline CDR1 is MNHNY and CDR2 is SVGAGI (reference sequence). Germline trimming cut 8 bases from V and 4 bases from J; bases unmatched to any gene: 10. This CDR3 has 15 amino acids. The CDR3 reads CASCSPSGSGETQYF. The CDR3 nucleotides read TGTGCCAGCTGTTCGCCTAGCGGGAGTGGAGAGACCCAGTACTTC.

The V call is TRBV30, the J call TRBJ1-2, with D maybe TRBD1 (5 bases). The CDR3 extends over 15 amino acids. Germline assignment: CDR1 GTSNPN and CDR2 SVGIG (reference sequence). Trimming stripped 7 bases from V and 4 bases from J, with 22 bases between. CDR3 in DNA: TGTGCCTCACCACCCGGACCAGGGTGGGGCTATGGCTACACCTTC. Protein: CASPPGPGWGYGYTF.

The chain joins TRBV14 to TRBJ2-1, with D possibly TRBD1 on 5 matching bases. The length of the CDR3 is 12 residues. Germline CDR1 reads SGHDN; CDR2 reads FVKESK. V lost 4 bases and J 12 bases, leaving 13 bases between the germline ends. The CDR3, as DNA: TGTGCCAGCAGCCCCGACAGAGTAAGGCAGTTCTTC. Its translation: CASSPDRVRQFF.

The gene calls are TRBV6-1 and TRBJ2-7, with D possibly TRBD1 on 7 matching bases. The V gene's germline CDR1 is MNHNS and CDR2 SASEGT. Trimming took 2 bases from V and 5 from J, leaving 16 bases between them. This CDR3 is 15 amino acids long. The CDR3 loop reads CASSEPWQGGNEQYF. The DNA for the CDR3 is TGTGCCAGCAGTGAACCCTGGCAGGGGGGTAACGAGCAGTACTTC.

This chain joins TRBV7-9 and TRBJ2-7, with 9 bases lining up with TRBD1. Germline V gene data show CDR1 as SEHNR and CDR2 as FQNEAQ (reference sequence). Trimming at V came to 5 bases and at J to 5 bases, leaving 10 bases not matched to a gene. The CDR3 is made up of 15 amino acids. The CDR3 is CASSALRTGDHEQYF. The CDR3 coding sequence is TGTGCCAGCAGCGCGCTCAGGACAGGGGACCACGAGCAGTACTTC.

The V and J genes are TRBV4-3 and TRBJ1-2; 9 nucleotides agree with TRBD1. Germline V gives CDR1 LGHNA, CDR2 YSLEER. CDR3 size: 15 residues. With 1 base clipped from V and 6 bases from J, the junction kept 6 bases outside the gene matches. CDR3 residues: CASSQADRGGNGYTF. The CDR3 DNA reads as TGCGCCAGCAGCCAAGCGGACAGGGGAGGTAATGGCTACACCTTC.

The rearrangement uses TRBV30 and TRBJ2-3; TRBD2 might be the D (5 bases). The CDR3 spans 14 residues. Germline V gives CDR1 GTSNPN, CDR2 SVGIG (reference sequence). V was clipped by 6 bases and J by 9 bases, with 22 bases between them. CDR3 nucleotides: TGTGCCTGCAGCCCGATACTAGACTTGAGGACGCAGTATTTT. Its translation is CACSPILDLRTQYF.

The chain is built from TRBV9 and TRBJ2-1, with 11 bases that match TRBD1. Germline V gene lookup returns CDR1 SGDLS and CDR2 YYNGEE. V lost 3 bases, J lost 2 bases, and 7 bases stayed unmatched. The CDR3 extends over 17 amino acids. CDR3 protein: CASSGTPGQGAYNEQFF. As DNA, the CDR3 is TGTGCCAGCAGCGGAACCCCGGGACAGGGGGCCTACAATGAGCAGTTCTTC. The entire variable domain, with the rest obtained from reference TRBV9 and TRBJ2-1, is as follows: DSGVTQTPKHLITATGQRVTLRCSPRSGDLSVYWYQQSLDQGLQFLIQYYNGEERAKGNILERFSAQQFPDLHSELNLSSLELGDSALYFCASSGTPGQGAYNEQFFGPGTRLTVL.

This clone was seen once. The chain uses TRBV11-3 and TRBJ2-3; 8 positions agree with TRBD2. Germline V gene data show CDR1 as SGHNT and CDR2 as YENEEA. The V segment lost 1 base and the J segment 0 bases; nucleotides outside the gene matches: 0. The CDR3 is 15 residues long. CDR3 nucleotide sequence: TGTGCCAGCAGCTTAGGCGGGAGGAGCACAGATACGCAGTATTTT. Its protein product is CASSLGGRSTDTQYF.